The T cell receptor (beta chain) described here comes from a study of cytomegalovirus exposure and HLA in healthy donors. Findings of the study overall: The study labeled around 160 TCR beta chains cytomegalovirus-associated. Several V segments, TRBV6-2 and TRBV6-3 among them, could not be told apart and were dropped.

The CDR3 runs 13 residues. CDR1 and CDR2 from the germline V gene are MNHEY and SVGAGI. V shed 8 bases, J shed 6 bases, and the junction held 7 bases outside the gene matches. Comments on this clone: The target antigen is unknown.

60 Vbeta and 13 Jbeta primers were used in PCR. Libraries were prepared by immunoSEQ multiplex PCR; TCRdb keeps only in-frame clonotypes and omits some of them. The sample contains some 170,000 clones, roughly 9.5% of which appear only once. The chain recombines TRBV6-5 with TRBJ2-7; TRBD1 matches at 10 bases. The sequence was obtained from a woman in her 30s in good health and CMV-seropositive. Source material: PBMCs. This chain's CDR3 is CASGRDRGSEQYF. DNA for the CDR3: TGTGCCAGCGGGCGGGACAGGGGAAGCGAGCAGTACTTC.